The present TCR beta chain was sequenced within a study of neurological immune-mediated disorders. Synthesis of cDNA used 5'RACE (with 10-nucleotide random UMIs). In TCRdb, the 5' RACE reads were re-called with MiXCR into one record per CDR3 protein. Of about 99,000 distinct CDR3 sequences listed, roughly a tenth were seen once; the top ten hold approximately 3.1%. Time point noted: longitudinal time-point 3. This clonotype was picked up many times. The V segment lost 5 bases and the J segment 6 bases; nucleotides outside the gene matches: 10. This CDR3 has 14 amino acids. This clonotype was obtained from a female donor with HTLV-1-associated myelopathy (HAM/TSP). The sample taken for sequencing was PBMCs. V gene TRBV12-3 or TRBV12-4 combines with J gene TRBJ2-7, with 7 nucleotides matching TRBD1. The CDR3: CASSVQTGMGEQYF. CDR3 sequence (DNA): TGTGCCAGCAGTGTTCAGACAGGGATGGGCGAGCAGTACTTC.